This TCR beta chain came from a study of blood T cell repertoires in COVID-19. On the study more broadly: Nucleic acid was either cDNA or gDNA, and it came from T cells, B-cell-depleted T cells, or PBMCs.

Germline-derived CDR1 and CDR2 are SEHNR and FQNEAQ (reference sequence). This CDR3 contains 15 residues. Trimming cost V 4 bases and J 6 bases; bases outside gene matches: 7. Per the original methods: Amplification from reference gene primers served as the basis for estimated nucleated cell counts. TCRdb's copy holds only in-frame clones and misses some; the assay was immunoSEQ multiplex PCR. V and J calls and clone size are those listed in that table; D and trimming were worked out from the DNA. The sample lists about 110,000 clones, about 78% occurring once. The sample was peripheral blood. The clonotype was recovered from a human donor in a cohort sampled during active or convalescent COVID-19. The rearrangement uses TRBV7-9 and TRBJ1-5; 9 bases line up with TRBD1. CDR3: CASSSTGGSVQPQHF. CDR3 bases: TGTGCCAGCAGCTCGACAGGGGGGAGCGTTCAGCCCCAGCATTTT.